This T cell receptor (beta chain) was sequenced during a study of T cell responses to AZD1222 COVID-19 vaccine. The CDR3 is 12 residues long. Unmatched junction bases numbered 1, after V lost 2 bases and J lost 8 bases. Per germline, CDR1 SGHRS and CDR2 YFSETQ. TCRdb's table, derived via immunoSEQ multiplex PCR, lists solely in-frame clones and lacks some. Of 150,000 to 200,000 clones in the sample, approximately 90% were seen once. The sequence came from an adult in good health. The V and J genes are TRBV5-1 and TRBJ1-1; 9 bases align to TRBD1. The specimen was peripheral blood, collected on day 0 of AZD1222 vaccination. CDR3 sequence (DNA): TGCGCCAGCAGCTTAGGACAGGGGGAAGCTTTCTTT. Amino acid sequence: CASSLGQGEAFF.